This T cell receptor (beta chain) is from a study of type 1 regulatory T cells. For the study at large: An in vitro protocol generated T-allo10, a Tr1-enriched, alloantigen-specific CD4 T cell product.

The V end was cut by 4 bases, the J end by 7 bases, with 14 bases between. This CDR3 is built from 13 residues. CDR1 is SGHRS, CDR2 YFSETQ, per germline. TCRdb reanalysed the reads using MiXCR and keeps one entry per CDR3 protein. The profile shows some 100,000 distinct CDR3 sequences, around a third of them singletons. The TCR was taken from a human donor in good health. Sequencing was done on a sample of CD4+ T cells, either the whole sample or a sorted fraction (not recorded which). This rearrangement joins TRBV5-1 to TRBJ1-1; the D gene is possibly TRBD1 (5 bases). The CDR3 protein is CASSPGLRREAFF. The CDR3, as DNA: TGCGCCAGCAGCCCGGGACTCAGACGTGAAGCTTTCTTT.